This T cell receptor beta chain was captured by sequencing in a study of early T cells in non-severe SARS-CoV-2 infection. Whole-study findings and limits: Private and CD4 specificities were missed by VDJdb matching, skewed to anti-spike CD8.

This clonotype occurred many times. Antigen unknown. The J segment lost 3 bases and the V segment lost 2 bases, leaving 5 bases of the junction unmatched. CDR1 is SGHRS and CDR2 is YFSETQ in the germline V gene. The CDR3 consists of 16 residues. Unique molecular identifier tags were affixed to discrete cDNA molecules. TCRdb recomputed calls from the 5' RACE reads with MiXCR, one row per CDR3 protein. Among roughly 26,000 distinct CDR3 sequences listed, 4% to 6% were seen once. The sample was whole blood. This clonotype originated in an adult who was a healthcare worker with PCR-confirmed SARS-CoV-2 infection or an uninfected control (not recorded which). The chain combines TRBV5-1 with TRBJ2-1; 10 positions agree with TRBD2. In nucleotides, the CDR3 is TGCGCCAGCAGCTTAACGACTAGCGGGCGCTACAATGAGCAGTTCTTC. It is translated as CASSLTTSGRYNEQFF.